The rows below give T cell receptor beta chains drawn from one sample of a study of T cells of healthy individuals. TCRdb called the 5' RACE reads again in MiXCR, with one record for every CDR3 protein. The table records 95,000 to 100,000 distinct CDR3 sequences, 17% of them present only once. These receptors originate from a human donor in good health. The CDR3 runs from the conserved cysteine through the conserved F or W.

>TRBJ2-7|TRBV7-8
CASSHGLAGNSYEQYF
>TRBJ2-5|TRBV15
CATSSLDLRETQYF
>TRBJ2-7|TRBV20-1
CSARYSAGALSSYEQYF
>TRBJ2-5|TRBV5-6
CASSGWGLQETQYF
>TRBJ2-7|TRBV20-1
CSARRKWSGSSYEQYF
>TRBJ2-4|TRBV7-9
CASSYWTSLAKNIQYF
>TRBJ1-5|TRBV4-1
CASSQGPDRGDQPQHF
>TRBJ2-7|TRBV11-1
CASSLLVTYEQYF
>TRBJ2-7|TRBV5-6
CASSLISPSGRTRAYEQYF
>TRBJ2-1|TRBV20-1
CSARELNEQFF
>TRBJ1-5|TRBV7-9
CASSSMGAQPQHF
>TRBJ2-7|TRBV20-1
CSARVGQGAGEQYF
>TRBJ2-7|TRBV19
CASSRAGGTSEQYF
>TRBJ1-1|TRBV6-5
CASAARKNTEAFF
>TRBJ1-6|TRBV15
CATSPRDGRNSPLHF
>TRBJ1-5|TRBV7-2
CASSLGARNQPQHF
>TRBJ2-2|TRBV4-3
CASSLDRGGELFF
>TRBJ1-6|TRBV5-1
CASSINRANNSPLHF
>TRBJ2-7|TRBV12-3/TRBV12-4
CASSPEGEQYF
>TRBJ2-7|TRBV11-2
CASSLVTGAYEQYF
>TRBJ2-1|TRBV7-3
CASSRTGWGDEQFF
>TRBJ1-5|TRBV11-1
CASSLGTGDQPQHF
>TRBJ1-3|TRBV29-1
CSVATSGSSSGNTIYF
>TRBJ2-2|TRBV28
CASSLLPETVRELFF
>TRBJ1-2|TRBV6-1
CASLGHYRGLDYGYTF
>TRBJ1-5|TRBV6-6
CASSAAGVGINQPQHF
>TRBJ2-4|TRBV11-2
CASSQGDGLKNIQYF
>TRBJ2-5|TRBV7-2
CASSLTVGGRWETQYF
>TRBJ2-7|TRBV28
CATRRGEAWDYEQYF
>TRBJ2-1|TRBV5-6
CASSLGGTSGVEQFF
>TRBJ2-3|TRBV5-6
CASSLELAATDTQYF
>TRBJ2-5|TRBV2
CASSLFGPETQYF
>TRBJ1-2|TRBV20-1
CSARDGVVGYGYTF
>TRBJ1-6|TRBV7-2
CASSLTDGDSPLHF
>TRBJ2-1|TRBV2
CASSEVLAGGQYEQFF
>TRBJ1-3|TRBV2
CASSVADSGNTIYF
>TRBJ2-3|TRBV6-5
CASSYNRDTQYF
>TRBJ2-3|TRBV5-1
CASSLDSTDTQYF
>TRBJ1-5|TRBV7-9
CASSLEGTATPQHF
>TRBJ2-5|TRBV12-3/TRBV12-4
CASSLNPGETQYF
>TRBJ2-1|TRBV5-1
CASSWRGGLYNEQFF
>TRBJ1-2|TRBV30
CAWSPPRGYTF
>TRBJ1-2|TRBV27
CASSLYGADYGYTF
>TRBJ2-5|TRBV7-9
CASSFTVEETQYF
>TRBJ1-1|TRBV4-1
CASSQERRGTLNTEAFF
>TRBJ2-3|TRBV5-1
CASRPVEGGTQYF
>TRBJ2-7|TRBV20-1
CSARGTGDYEQYF
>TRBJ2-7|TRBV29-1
CSITHRGEQYF
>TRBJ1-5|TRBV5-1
CASLQVLNQPQHF
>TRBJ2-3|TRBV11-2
CASSHLAGSADTQYF
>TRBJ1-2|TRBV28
CASRRTVRGGGYGYTF
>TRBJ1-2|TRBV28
CASTDRTGHTF
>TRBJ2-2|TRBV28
CASQAGAYTGELFF
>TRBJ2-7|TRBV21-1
CASSKRSDFYEQYF
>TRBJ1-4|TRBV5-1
CASSLFGLRDEKLFF